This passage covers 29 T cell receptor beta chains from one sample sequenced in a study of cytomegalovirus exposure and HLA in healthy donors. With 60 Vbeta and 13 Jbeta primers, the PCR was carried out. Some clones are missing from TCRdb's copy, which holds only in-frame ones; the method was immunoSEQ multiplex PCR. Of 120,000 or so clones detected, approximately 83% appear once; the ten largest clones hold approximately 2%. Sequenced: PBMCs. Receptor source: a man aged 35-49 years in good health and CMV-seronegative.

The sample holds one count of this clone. This CDR3 is CSVSGTGRDQPQHF. Written as DNA, the CDR3 is TGCAGCGTTTCCGGGACAGGGCGGGATCAGCCCCAGCATTTT. The chain combines TRBV29-1 with TRBJ1-5; 9 bases match TRBD1. The ends lost 5 bases at V and 5 bases at J; junction bases unmatched: 7. The CDR3 has 14 amino acids. The germline gives CDR1 SQVTM, CDR2 ANQGSEA.

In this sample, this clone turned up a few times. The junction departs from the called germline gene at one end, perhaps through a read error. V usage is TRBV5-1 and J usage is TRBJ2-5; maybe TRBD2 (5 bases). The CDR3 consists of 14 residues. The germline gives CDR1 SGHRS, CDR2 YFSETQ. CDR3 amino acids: CVSSPGRGPETQYF. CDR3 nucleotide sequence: TGCGTCAGCAGCCCCGGACGAGGGCCAGAGACCCAGTACTTC.

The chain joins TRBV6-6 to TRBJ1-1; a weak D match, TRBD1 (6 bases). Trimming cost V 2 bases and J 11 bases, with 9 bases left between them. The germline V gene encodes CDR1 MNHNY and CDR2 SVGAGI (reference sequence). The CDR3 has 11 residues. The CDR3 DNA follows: TGTGCCAGCAGTTACCAGGGGTGGGCTTTCTTT. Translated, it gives CASSYQGWAFF.

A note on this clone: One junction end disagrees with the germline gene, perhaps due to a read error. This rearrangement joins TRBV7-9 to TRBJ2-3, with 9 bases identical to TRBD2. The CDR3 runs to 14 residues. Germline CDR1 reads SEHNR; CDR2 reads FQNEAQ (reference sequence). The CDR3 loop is CASRAGGGANTQYF. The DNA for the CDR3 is TGTGCGAGCAGGGCGGGCGGGGGGGCGAATACGCAGTATTTT.

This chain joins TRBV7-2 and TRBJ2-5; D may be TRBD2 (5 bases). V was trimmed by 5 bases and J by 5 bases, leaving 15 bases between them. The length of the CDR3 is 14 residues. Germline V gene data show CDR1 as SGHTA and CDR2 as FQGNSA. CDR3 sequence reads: CASSPVRGWETQYF. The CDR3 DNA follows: TGTGCCAGCAGCCCGGTACGGGGATGGGAGACCCAGTACTTC. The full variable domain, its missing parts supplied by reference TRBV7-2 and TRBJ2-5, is GAGVSQSPSNKVTEKGKDVELRCDPISGHTALYWYRQSLGQGLEFLIYFQGNSAPDKSGLPSDRFSAERTGGSVSTLTIQRTQQEDSAVYLCASSPVRGWETQYFGPGTRLLVL.

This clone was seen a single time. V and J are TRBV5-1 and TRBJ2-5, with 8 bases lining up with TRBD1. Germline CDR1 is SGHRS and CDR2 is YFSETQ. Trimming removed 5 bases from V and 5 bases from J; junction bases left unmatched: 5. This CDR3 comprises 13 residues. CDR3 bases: TGCGCCAGCAGGCAGGGGGCGATTGAGACCCAGTACTTC. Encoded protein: CASRQGAIETQYF.

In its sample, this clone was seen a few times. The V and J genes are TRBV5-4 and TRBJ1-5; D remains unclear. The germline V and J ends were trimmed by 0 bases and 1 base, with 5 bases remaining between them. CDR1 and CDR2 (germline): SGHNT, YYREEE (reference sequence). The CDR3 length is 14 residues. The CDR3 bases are TGTGCCAGCAGCTTGGGAGGGAGCAATCAGCCCCAGCATTTT. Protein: CASSLGGSNQPQHF.

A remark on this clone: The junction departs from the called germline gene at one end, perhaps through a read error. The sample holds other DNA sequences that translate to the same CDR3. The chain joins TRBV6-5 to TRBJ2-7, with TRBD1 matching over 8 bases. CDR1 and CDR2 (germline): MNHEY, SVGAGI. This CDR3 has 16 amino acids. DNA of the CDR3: TGCGCCAGCAGTTACTCGTTAGGGACAGGTTCCTACGAGCAGTACTTC. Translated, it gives CASSYSLGTGSYEQYF.

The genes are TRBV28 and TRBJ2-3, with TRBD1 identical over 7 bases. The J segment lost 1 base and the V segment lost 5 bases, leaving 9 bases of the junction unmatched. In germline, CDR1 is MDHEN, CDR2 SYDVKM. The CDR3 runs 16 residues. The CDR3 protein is CASSTQGKGGTDTQYF. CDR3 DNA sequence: TGTGCCAGCAGTACACAGGGGAAGGGGGGCACAGATACGCAGTATTTT. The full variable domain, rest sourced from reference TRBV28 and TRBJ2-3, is DVKVTQSSRYLVKRTGEKVFLECVQDMDHENMFWYRQDPGLGLRLIYFSYDVKMKEKGDIPEGYSVSREKKERFSLILESASTNQTSMYLCASSTQGKGGTDTQYFGPGTRLTVL.

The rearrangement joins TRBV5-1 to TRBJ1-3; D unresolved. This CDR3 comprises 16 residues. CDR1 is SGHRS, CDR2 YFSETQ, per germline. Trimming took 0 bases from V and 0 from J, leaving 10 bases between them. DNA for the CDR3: TGCGCCAGCAGCTTGGCCGAGAGCGGCTCTGGAAACACCATATATTTT. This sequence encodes CASSLAESGSGNTIYF.

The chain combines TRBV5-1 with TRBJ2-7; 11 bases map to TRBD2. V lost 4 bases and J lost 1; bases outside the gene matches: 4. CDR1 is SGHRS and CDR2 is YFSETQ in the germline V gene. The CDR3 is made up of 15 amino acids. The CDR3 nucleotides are TGCGCCAGCAGCCTCGGGACTAGCGGTTCCTACGAGCAGTACTTC. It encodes CASSLGTSGSYEQYF.

The CDR3 loop is CASSADGGISYEQYF. The DNA for the CDR3 is TGCGCCAGCAGCGCAGACGGGGGGATCTCCTACGAGCAGTACTTC. J is TRBJ2-7 and V is TRBV5-1; 7 bases agree with TRBD2. The V segment lost 4 bases and the J segment 0 bases; nucleotides outside the gene matches: 7. The germline CDR1 and CDR2 sequences are SGHRS and YFSETQ. CDR3 length: 15 residues.

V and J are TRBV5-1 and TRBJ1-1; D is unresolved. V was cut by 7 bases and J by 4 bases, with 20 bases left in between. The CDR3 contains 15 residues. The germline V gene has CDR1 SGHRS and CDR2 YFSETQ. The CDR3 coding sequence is TGCGCCAGCTCTTTGCCGGCCGGAGAAGGCACTGAAGCTTTCTTT. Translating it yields CASSLPAGEGTEAFF. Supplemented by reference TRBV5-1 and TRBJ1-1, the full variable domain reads KAGVTQTPRYLIKTRGQQVTLSCSPISGHRSVSWYQQTPGQGLQFLFEYFSETQRNKGNFPGRFSGRQFSNSRSEMNVSTLELGDSALYLCASSLPAGEGTEAFFGQGTRLTVV.

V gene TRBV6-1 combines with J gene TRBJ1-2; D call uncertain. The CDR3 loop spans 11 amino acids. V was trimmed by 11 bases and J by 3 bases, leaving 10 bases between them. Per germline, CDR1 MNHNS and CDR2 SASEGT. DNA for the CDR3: TGTGCCGCTAGCGGGGACTATGGCTACACCTTC. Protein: CAASGDYGYTF.

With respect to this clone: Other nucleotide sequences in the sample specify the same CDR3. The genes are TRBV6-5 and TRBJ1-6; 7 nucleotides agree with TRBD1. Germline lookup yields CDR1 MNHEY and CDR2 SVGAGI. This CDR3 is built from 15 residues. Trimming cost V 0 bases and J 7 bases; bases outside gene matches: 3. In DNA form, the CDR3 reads TGTGCCAGCAGTTACTCCGGGACAGTCAATTCACCCCTCCACTTT. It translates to CASSYSGTVNSPLHF.

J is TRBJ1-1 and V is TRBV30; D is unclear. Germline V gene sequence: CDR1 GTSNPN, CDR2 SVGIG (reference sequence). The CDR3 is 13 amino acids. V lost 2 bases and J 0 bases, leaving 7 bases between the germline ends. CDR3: CAWSRSMNTEAFF. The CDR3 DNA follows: TGTGCCTGGAGTAGGAGCATGAACACTGAAGCTTTCTTT. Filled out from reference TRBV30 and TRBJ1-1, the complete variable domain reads SQTIHQWPATLVQPVGSPLSLECTVEGTSNPNLYWYRQAAGRGLQLLFYSVGIGQISSEVPQNLSASRPQDRQFILSSKKLLLSDSGFYLCAWSRSMNTEAFFGQGTRLTVV.

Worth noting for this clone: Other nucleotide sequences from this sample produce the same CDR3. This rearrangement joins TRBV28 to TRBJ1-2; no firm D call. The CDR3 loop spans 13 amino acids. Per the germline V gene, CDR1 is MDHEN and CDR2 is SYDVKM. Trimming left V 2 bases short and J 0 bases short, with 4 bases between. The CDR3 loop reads CASSLTANYGYTF. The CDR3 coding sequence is TGTGCCAGCAGTTTAACAGCTAACTATGGCTACACCTTC.

This CDR3 is CASSLEANTEAFF. DNA for the CDR3: TGCGCCAGCAGCTTGGAAGCGAACACTGAAGCTTTCTTT. The genes are TRBV5-1 and TRBJ1-1; no clear D. The CDR3 consists of 13 residues. The V and J ends lost 0 bases and 1 base respectively, with 4 bases between them. CDR1 and CDR2 from the germline V gene are SGHRS and YFSETQ.

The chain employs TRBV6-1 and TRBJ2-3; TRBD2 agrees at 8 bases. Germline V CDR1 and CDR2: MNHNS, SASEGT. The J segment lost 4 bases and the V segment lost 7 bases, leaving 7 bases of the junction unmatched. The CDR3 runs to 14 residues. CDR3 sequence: CASINGGAADTQYF. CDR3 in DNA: TGTGCCAGCATTAACGGGGGGGCGGCAGATACGCAGTATTTT.

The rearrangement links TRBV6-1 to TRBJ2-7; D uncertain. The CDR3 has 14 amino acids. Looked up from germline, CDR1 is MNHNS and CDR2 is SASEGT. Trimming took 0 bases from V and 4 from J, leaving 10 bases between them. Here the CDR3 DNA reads TGTGCCAGCAGTGAAGCCAACAGCTTATACGAGCAGTACTTC. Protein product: CASSEANSLYEQYF.

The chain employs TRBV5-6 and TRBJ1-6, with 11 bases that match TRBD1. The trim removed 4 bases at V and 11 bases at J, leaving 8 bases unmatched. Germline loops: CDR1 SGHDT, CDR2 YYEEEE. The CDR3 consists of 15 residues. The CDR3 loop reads CASSGGTGGRAPLHF. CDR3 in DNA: TGTGCCAGCAGCGGAGGGACAGGGGGAAGGGCACCCCTCCACTTT.

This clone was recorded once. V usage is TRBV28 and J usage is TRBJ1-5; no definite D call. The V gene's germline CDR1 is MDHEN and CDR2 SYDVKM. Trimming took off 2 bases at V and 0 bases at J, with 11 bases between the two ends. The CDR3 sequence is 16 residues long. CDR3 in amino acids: CASSLAAGVSNQPQHF. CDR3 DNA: TGTGCCAGCAGTTTAGCAGCGGGAGTTAGCAATCAGCCCCAGCATTTT.

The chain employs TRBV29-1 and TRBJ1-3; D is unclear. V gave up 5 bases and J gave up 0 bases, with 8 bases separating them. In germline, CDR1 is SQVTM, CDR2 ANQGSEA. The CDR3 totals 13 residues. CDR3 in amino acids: CSVSSVSGNTIYF. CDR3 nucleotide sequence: TGCAGCGTTAGTAGCGTCTCTGGAAACACCATATATTTT.

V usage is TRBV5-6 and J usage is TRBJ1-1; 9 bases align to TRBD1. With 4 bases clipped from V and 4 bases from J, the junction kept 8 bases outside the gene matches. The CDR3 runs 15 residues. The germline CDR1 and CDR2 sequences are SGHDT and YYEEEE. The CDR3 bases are TGTGCCAGCAGCCTGGGACAGGGAGAGCTCACTGAAGCTTTCTTT. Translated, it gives CASSLGQGELTEAFF.

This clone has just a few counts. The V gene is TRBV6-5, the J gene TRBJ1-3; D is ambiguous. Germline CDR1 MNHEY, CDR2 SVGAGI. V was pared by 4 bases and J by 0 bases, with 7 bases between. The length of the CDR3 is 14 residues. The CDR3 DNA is TGTGCCAGCAGTTTGGCACACTCTGGAAACACCATATATTTT. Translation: CASSLAHSGNTIYF.

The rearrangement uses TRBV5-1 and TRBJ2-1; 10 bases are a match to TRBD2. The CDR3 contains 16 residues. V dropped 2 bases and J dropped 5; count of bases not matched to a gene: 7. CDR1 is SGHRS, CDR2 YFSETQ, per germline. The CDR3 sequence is CASSLSLAGANNEQFF. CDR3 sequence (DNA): TGCGCCAGCAGCTTATCCCTAGCGGGGGCTAACAATGAGCAGTTCTTC.

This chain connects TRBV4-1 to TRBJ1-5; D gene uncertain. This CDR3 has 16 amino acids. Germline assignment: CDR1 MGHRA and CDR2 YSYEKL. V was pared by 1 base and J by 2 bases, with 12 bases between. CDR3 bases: TGCGCCAGCAGCCAAGTAGGGCGGGGTGGCAATCAGCCCCAGCATTTT. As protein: CASSQVGRGGNQPQHF.

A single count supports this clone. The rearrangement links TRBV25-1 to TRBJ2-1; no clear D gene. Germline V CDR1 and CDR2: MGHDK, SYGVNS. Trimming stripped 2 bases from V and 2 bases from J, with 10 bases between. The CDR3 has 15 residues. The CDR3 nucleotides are TGTGCCAGCAGTGAACAAAATTTAGCCTACAATGAGCAGTTCTTC. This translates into CASSEQNLAYNEQFF.

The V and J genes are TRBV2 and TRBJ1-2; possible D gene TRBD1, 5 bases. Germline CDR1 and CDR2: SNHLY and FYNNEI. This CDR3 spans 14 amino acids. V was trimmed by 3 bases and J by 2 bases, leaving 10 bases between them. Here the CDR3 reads CASSDRDGNYGYTF. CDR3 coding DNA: TGTGCCAGCAGTGACAGGGATGGGAACTATGGCTACACCTTC. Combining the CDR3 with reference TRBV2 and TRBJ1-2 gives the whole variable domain EPEVTQTPSHQVTQMGQEVILRCVPISNHLYFYWYRQILGQKVEFLVSFYNNEISEKSEIFDDQFSVERPDGSNFTLKIRSTKLEDSAMYFCASSDRDGNYGYTFGSGTRLTVV.